This section outlines one T cell receptor beta chain sequence together with its context. This sample was included in a study of technical replicates of blood from a handful of donors. The germline gives CDR1 SNHLY, CDR2 FYNNEI. The CDR3 length is 14 residues. The trim removed 9 bases at V and 0 bases at J, leaving 5 bases unmatched. Only in-frame clones appear in the TCRdb table, and some are missing; sequencing was by immunoSEQ multiplex PCR. The sample lists approximately 79,000 clones; around 97% were seen once. The sequencing sample was made of T cells isolated from PBMCs. The origin of this receptor is a human donor in good health. The rearrangement joins TRBV2 to TRBJ2-3; TRBD2 aligns across 8 bases. In DNA, the CDR3 is TGTGCCAGTGTACTAGCGGCTAGCACAGATACGCAGTATTTT. Its protein is CASVLAASTDTQYF.